What follows are 28 T cell receptor beta chains derived from one specimen sequenced in a study of T cells after yellow fever vaccination. Each CDR3 protein is one row after TCRdb ran MiXCR on the 5' RACE reads. The table records some 350,000 distinct CDR3 sequences, approximately 4% of them present only once. The sequences come from PBMCs, collected 5 days after the yellow fever booster vaccination. The receptors come from a man between 18 and 35 years old who received the YFV17D yellow fever vaccine.

V gene TRBV4-1 combines with J gene TRBJ2-7, with 7 bases matching TRBD1. Germline CDR1 is MGHRA and CDR2 is YSYEKL. V trimming: 2 bases; J trimming: 6 bases; junction bases outside the gene matches: 7. The CDR3 has 14 residues. DNA for the CDR3: TGCGCCAGCAGCCAATCAGGGGGTCGAGGCGAGCAGTACTTC. Translated: CASSQSGGRGEQYF.

The chain is built from TRBV20-1 and TRBJ2-3; 13 positions match TRBD2. This CDR3 comprises 17 residues. The junction had 10 bases not matched to a gene; V was cut back by 5 bases and J by 2 bases. Looked up from germline, CDR1 is DFQATT and CDR2 is SNEGSKA (reference sequence). The CDR3 protein is CSAAGTSGARLTDTQYF. The CDR3 coding sequence is TGCAGTGCTGCTGGGACTAGCGGGGCGAGACTCACAGATACGCAGTATTTT.

At least ten counts were recorded for this clonotype. The rearrangement uses TRBV5-6 and TRBJ2-5; 10 bases map to TRBD2. Germline-derived CDR1 and CDR2 are SGHDT and YYEEEE. The CDR3 length is 16 residues. With V trimmed by 1 base and J by 7 bases, 10 bases remained unmatched. Here the CDR3 DNA reads TGTGCCAGCAGCTTGTTTAGCGGGAGGCCTCGGGGGACCCAGTACTTC. Its translation is CASSLFSGRPRGTQYF.

This clonotype was seen repeatedly, ten times or more. The chain combines TRBV4-1 with TRBJ2-3; D remains ambiguous. CDR1 and CDR2 from the germline V gene are MGHRA and YSYEKL. The V end was cut by 2 bases, the J end by 6 bases, with 6 bases between. CDR3 size: 12 residues. The CDR3 loop is CASSQRDDTQYF. CDR3 nucleotides: TGCGCCAGCAGCCAAAGGGATGATACGCAGTATTTT.

This clonotype was counted a few times. The chain recombines TRBV18 with TRBJ1-4; D is unresolved. There are 14 residues in the CDR3. CDR1 and CDR2 from the germline V gene are KGHSH and LQKENI. Trimming took 2 bases from V and 7 from J, leaving 11 bases between them. The CDR3 coding sequence is TGTGCCAGCTCACCATCGGTCGGGAGTGAAAAACTGTTTTTT. It specifies CASSPSVGSEKLFF.

Many counts were recorded for this clonotype. One end of the junction is discordant with germline, which a read error may explain. In nucleotides, the CDR3 is TGTGCCAGCAGTTTAGGACAGGGGGCTGGAAACACCATATATTTT. It encodes CASSLGQGAGNTIYF. V usage is TRBV7-6 and J usage is TRBJ1-3; 10 bases line up with TRBD1. The CDR3 has 15 residues. Germline V gives CDR1 SGHVS, CDR2 FNYEAQ.

This clonotype has ten or more counts. This chain links TRBV20-1 with TRBJ1-5; possibly TRBD1 for D (6 bases). Germline V gene lookup returns CDR1 DFQATT and CDR2 SNEGSKA (reference sequence). The CDR3 covers 12 residues. V lost 5 bases, J lost 4 bases, and 9 bases lay in between. The CDR3, as DNA: TGCAGTGCTCTGGGGGCAAATCAGCCCCAGCATTTT. The encoded protein is CSALGANQPQHF.

This clonotype was observed a few times. This chain connects TRBV2 to TRBJ2-5; unclear D gene. Germline CDR1 is SNHLY and CDR2 is FYNNEI. The CDR3 has 12 amino acids. Trimming took off 6 bases at V and 3 bases at J, with 8 bases between the two ends. CDR3 coding DNA: TGTGCCAGCAGAGAAAGGGAAGAGACCCAGTACTTC. Protein product: CASREREETQYF.

This clonotype was counted at least ten times. The gene calls are TRBV7-2 and TRBJ2-1; tentative D call: TRBD1 (6 bases). The CDR3 is made up of 14 amino acids. Between the trimmed V and J ends, which lost 4 bases and 8 bases, there was a span of 15 bases. CDR1 and CDR2 (germline): SGHTA, FQGNSA. The CDR3 loop reads CASSWSTGFDEQFF. As DNA, the CDR3 is TGTGCCAGCAGCTGGTCAACAGGGTTTGATGAGCAGTTCTTC.

This clonotype was observed a few times. The genes are TRBV2 and TRBJ2-3; possibly TRBD2 for D (6 bases). V lost 6 bases and J lost 1, with 14 bases in between. This CDR3 is 15 amino acids long. Germline V gives CDR1 SNHLY, CDR2 FYNNEI. The CDR3 region has the DNA TGTGCCAGCAGAATGGGGGGAGGCGGCACAGATACGCAGTATTTT. Amino acids: CASRMGGGGTDTQYF.

This chain uses TRBV10-3 with TRBJ2-1, with 7 bases fitting TRBD1. J was trimmed by 10 bases and V by 8 bases; bases with no gene match: 11. The CDR3 runs to 13 residues. Germline V lookup: CDR1 ENHRY, CDR2 SYGVKD. DNA of the CDR3: TGTGCCATCTACTCCGGGACAGTAAAAGAGCAGTTCTTC. This encodes CAIYSGTVKEQFF.

Ten or more counts support this clonotype. The chain uses TRBV20-1 and TRBJ1-2; no reliable D call. Germline CDR1 DFQATT, CDR2 SNEGSKA (reference sequence). V was cut by 7 bases and J by 0 bases, with 6 bases left in between. The CDR3 runs 11 residues. CDR3 in amino acids: CSEKSNYGYTF. In nucleotides, the CDR3 is TGCAGTGAGAAGTCTAACTATGGCTACACCTTC.

This clonotype was detected many times. This CDR3 is CASSFSGPSAETQYF. In DNA, the CDR3 is TGTGCCAGCAGCTTTAGTGGCCCCAGCGCCGAGACCCAGTACTTC. The V and J genes are TRBV7-2 and TRBJ2-5; no reliable D call. The CDR3 runs 15 residues. V was cut by 3 bases and J by 5 bases, with 16 bases left in between. Germline V CDR1 and CDR2: SGHTA, FQGNSA.

The chain carries TRBV11-3 and TRBJ1-1, with D possibly TRBD1 on 6 matching bases. The germline CDR1 and CDR2 sequences are SGHNT and YENEEA. V gave up 5 bases and J gave up 1 base, with 11 bases separating them. The CDR3 has 14 residues. This chain's CDR3 is CASSLDSQNTEAFF. The CDR3 DNA reads as TGTGCCAGCAGCCTGGACAGTCAGAACACTGAAGCTTTCTTT.

CDR3 amino acids: CASSLGGSFNNEQFF. The DNA for the CDR3 is TGTGCCAGCAGTTTGGGGGGGTCCTTCAACAATGAGCAGTTCTTC. The chain has TRBV25-1 and TRBJ2-1, with 7 bases lining up with TRBD2. Germline values: CDR1 MGHDK, CDR2 SYGVNS. Germline trimming cut 5 bases from V and 5 bases from J; bases unmatched to any gene: 9. The CDR3 loop spans 15 amino acids.

This chain uses TRBV4-3 with TRBJ1-1, with D possibly matching TRBD1 (6 bases). The CDR3 length is 16 residues. CDR1 is LGHNA and CDR2 is YSLEER in the germline V gene. V lost 0 bases to trimming and J lost 0 bases, with 11 bases between them. The CDR3 loop is CASSQDYDRMNTEAFF. CDR3 nucleotides: TGCGCCAGCAGCCAAGACTATGACAGGATGAACACTGAAGCTTTCTTT.

The chain has TRBV7-9 and TRBJ1-4; D is ambiguous. V shed 3 bases and J shed 7 bases, with 12 bases lying between them. Per the germline V gene, CDR1 is SEHNR and CDR2 is FQNEAQ (reference sequence). The CDR3 length is 14 residues. The CDR3 protein is CASSFGPRGEKLFF. The CDR3 bases are TGTGCCAGCAGCTTTGGCCCCCGGGGTGAAAAACTGTTTTTT.

The chain is built from TRBV4-1 and TRBJ1-4, with D perhaps matching TRBD1 (5 bases). The length of the CDR3 is 17 residues. The germline V and J ends were trimmed by 0 bases and 0 bases, with 11 bases remaining between them. Germline V gene sequence: CDR1 MGHRA, CDR2 YSYEKL. In DNA, the CDR3 is TGCGCCAGCAGCCAAGACGGGGCCGGCGCAACTAATGAAAAACTGTTTTTT. This codes for CASSQDGAGATNEKLFF.

This clonotype has more than one count but fewer than ten. The gene calls are TRBV28 and TRBJ2-7; TRBD1 matches 12 bases. This CDR3 spans 15 amino acids. Trimming at V came to 5 bases and at J to 4 bases, leaving 6 bases not matched to a gene. Germline CDR1 and CDR2: MDHEN and SYDVKM. The CDR3 spells CASSAGTGGGYEQYV. CDR3 nucleotides: TGTGCCAGCAGTGCCGGGACAGGGGGCGGATACGAGCAGTACGTC.

There are a few counts of this clonotype. This chain joins TRBV6-6 and TRBJ1-2; TRBD1 might be the D (5 bases). Trimming shortened V by 7 bases and J by 8 bases, and 17 bases separated the two germline ends. Germline CDR1 MNHNY, CDR2 SVGAGI (reference sequence). This CDR3 is 13 amino acids long. This CDR3 reads CASKGGGVLGYTF. DNA for the CDR3: TGTGCCAGCAAGGGTGGGGGAGTTTTGGGCTACACCTTC.

This clonotype was seen many times. This rearrangement joins TRBV28 to TRBJ2-2; 7 bases map to TRBD1. Germline V gene data show CDR1 as MDHEN and CDR2 as SYDVKM. This CDR3 has 14 residues. Germline trimming cut 7 bases from V and 6 bases from J; bases unmatched to any gene: 8. CDR3 in amino acids: CASMARGPPGELFF. The CDR3 DNA reads as TGTGCCAGCATGGCGAGGGGGCCTCCCGGGGAGCTGTTTTTT.

This clonotype was seen at least ten times. The chain uses TRBV28 and TRBJ2-7; 8 bases align to TRBD1. CDR1 and CDR2 from the germline V gene are MDHEN and SYDVKM. J was trimmed by 2 bases and V by 5 bases; bases with no gene match: 5. The CDR3 loop spans 14 amino acids. The CDR3 loop is CASSRQGLPYEQYV. As DNA, the CDR3 is TGTGCCAGCAGTCGACAGGGGTTGCCCTACGAGCAGTACGTC.

V is TRBV14 and J is TRBJ1-1, with D uncertain. Germline CDR1 and CDR2: SGHDN and FVKESK. This CDR3 spans 14 amino acids. V lost 4 bases and J 1 base, leaving 10 bases between the germline ends. The CDR3 protein is CASSPRAPNTEAFF. CDR3 DNA: TGTGCCAGCAGCCCACGGGCTCCGAACACTGAAGCTTTCTTT.

The chain is built from TRBV7-8 and TRBJ2-5; D could derive from TRBD1 or TRBD2 (5 bases each). CDR1 is SGHVS, CDR2 FQNEAQ, per germline. This CDR3 spans 15 amino acids. V shed 3 bases and J shed 5 bases, with 16 bases lying between them. In DNA, the CDR3 is TGTGCCAGCAGCTTTGAGGGGCCGCGGTCGGAGACCCAGTACTTC. Protein sequence: CASSFEGPRSETQYF.

This clonotype was seen only a few times. The genes are TRBV7-2 and TRBJ2-1; TRBD1 aligns across 9 bases. There are 15 residues in the CDR3. Trimming removed 5 bases from V and 6 bases from J; junction bases left unmatched: 8. CDR1 is SGHTA, CDR2 FQGNSA, per germline. This CDR3 reads CASSRDRDRANEQFF. The CDR3 coding sequence is TGTGCCAGCAGCCGTGACCGGGACAGGGCCAATGAGCAGTTCTTC. Using reference TRBV7-2 and TRBJ2-1 for the parts outside the CDR3, the full variable domain is GAGVSQSPSNKVTEKGKDVELRCDPISGHTALYWYRQSLGQGLEFLIYFQGNSAPDKSGLPSDRFSAERTGGSVSTLTIQRTQQEDSAVYLCASSRDRDRANEQFFGPGTRLTVL.

This clonotype was detected only a few times. The chain combines TRBV12-3 or TRBV12-4 with TRBJ1-5; D might be TRBD1 (5 bases). The V and J ends lost 1 base and 7 bases respectively, with 8 bases between them. This CDR3 is 13 amino acids long. CDR3 protein: CASSLVWGQPQHF. Written as DNA, the CDR3 is TGTGCCAGCAGTTTAGTATGGGGGCAGCCCCAGCATTTT.

This clonotype appeared many times. V is TRBV7-2 and J is TRBJ2-5; D call uncertain. This CDR3 contains 19 residues. Trimming took 1 base from V and 1 from J, leaving 22 bases between them. Germline CDR1 SGHTA, CDR2 FQGNSA. CDR3: CASSLGKTYRTSLQETQYF. The CDR3 DNA sequence: TGTGCCAGCAGCTTAGGGAAGACTTACAGAACGTCCCTCCAAGAGACCCAGTACTTC.

V usage is TRBV29-1 and J usage is TRBJ2-5; possible D gene TRBD1, 5 bases. The CDR3 is 16 amino acids. The germline V and J ends were trimmed by 0 bases and 1 base, with 15 bases remaining between them. Germline V gives CDR1 SQVTM, CDR2 ANQGSEA. As DNA, the CDR3 is TGCAGCGTTGAAGATCTCGGTCATGGGGCCCAAGAGACCCAGTACTTC. Translating it yields CSVEDLGHGAQETQYF.